This record looks at one TCR beta chain sequence and its context. The antigen is undetermined. The entry originates in a study of cytomegalovirus exposure and HLA in healthy donors. Turning to the study itself: Among around 200 million T cells, an earlier analysis found roughly 120 million unique TCR beta sequences.

CDR3 size: 13 residues. V lost 2 bases and J 3 bases, leaving 8 bases between the germline ends. Germline V gene sequence: CDR1 LNHDA, CDR2 SQIVND (reference sequence). Study outcomes and limitations: A list of 164 TCR beta chains associated with cytomegalovirus was given. In most subjects, TCR beta sequences reportedly gave accurate predictions of HLA-A and HLA-B alleles.

13 Jbeta primers and 60 Vbeta primers were used for the PCR. Clones were read by immunoSEQ multiplex PCR, and TCRdb kept only the in-frame ones, dropping some. Recorded here are about 200,000 clones; the top ten clones represent over 0.95%. The chain links TRBV19 to TRBJ2-7, with a tentative D call TRBD1 (6 bases). The sequence was obtained from a girl aged 2 to 10 in good health and CMV-seropositive. The specimen was PBMCs. The CDR3 here is CASSIQGNYEQYF. CDR3 coding DNA: TGTGCCAGTAGTATACAGGGGAACTACGAGCAGTACTTC.